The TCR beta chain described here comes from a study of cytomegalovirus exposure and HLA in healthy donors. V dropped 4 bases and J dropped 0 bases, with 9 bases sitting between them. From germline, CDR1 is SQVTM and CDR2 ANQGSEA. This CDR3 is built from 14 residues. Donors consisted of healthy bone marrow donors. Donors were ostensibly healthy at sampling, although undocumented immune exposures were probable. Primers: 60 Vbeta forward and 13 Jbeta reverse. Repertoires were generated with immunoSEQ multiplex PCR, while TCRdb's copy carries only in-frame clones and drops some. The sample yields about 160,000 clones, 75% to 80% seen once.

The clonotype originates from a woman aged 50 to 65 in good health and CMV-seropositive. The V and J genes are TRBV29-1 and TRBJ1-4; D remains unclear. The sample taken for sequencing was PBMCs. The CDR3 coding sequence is TGCAGCGTTGTTGTTGACACAACTAATGAAAAACTGTTTTTT. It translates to CSVVVDTTNEKLFF.